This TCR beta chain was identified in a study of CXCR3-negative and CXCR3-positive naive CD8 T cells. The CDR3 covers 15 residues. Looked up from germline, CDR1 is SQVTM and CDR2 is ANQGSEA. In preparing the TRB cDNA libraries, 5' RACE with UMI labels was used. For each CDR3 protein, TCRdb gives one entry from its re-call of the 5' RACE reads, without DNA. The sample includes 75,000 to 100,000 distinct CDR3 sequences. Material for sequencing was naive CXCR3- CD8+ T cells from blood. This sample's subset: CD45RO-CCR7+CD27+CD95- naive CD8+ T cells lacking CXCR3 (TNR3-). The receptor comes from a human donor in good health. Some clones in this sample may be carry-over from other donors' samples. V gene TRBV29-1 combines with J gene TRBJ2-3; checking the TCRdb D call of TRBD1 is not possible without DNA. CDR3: CSVDPGQVYTDTQYF.